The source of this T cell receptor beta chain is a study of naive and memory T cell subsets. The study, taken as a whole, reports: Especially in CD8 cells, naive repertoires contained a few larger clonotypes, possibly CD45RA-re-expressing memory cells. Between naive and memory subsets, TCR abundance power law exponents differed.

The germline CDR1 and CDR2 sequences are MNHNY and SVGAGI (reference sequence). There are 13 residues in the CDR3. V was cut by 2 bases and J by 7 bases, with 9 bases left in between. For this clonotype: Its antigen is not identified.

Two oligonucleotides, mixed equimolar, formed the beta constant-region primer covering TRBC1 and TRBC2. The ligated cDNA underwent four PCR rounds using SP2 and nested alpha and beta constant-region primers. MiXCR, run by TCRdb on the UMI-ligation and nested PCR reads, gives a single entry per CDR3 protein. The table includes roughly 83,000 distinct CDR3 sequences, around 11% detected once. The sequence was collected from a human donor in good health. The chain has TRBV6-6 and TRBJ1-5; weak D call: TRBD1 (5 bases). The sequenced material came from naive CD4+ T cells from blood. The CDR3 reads CASSYGRAQPQHF. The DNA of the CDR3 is TGTGCCAGCAGTTACGGCAGGGCCCAGCCCCAGCATTTT.